This TCR beta chain is from a study of cytomegalovirus exposure and HLA in healthy donors. Study overall: The 110 or so validation repertoires used a platform that matched the one used for the 600 to 700 first-cohort repertoires, as a later analysis reported. The study, taken as a whole, reports: Cytomegalovirus-associated TCR beta chains were listed, numbering around 150. One later analysis, an examination of the approximately 120 validation repertoires, found that first-cohort TCR clusters tended to co-occur in them.

Donors were drawn from the approximately 120-subject validation cohort, separate from the 666-subject first cohort. As for this clone: Its antigen is still unknown.

Data came from immunoSEQ multiplex PCR; TCRdb stores just in-frame clones and leaves some out. Of over 150,000 clones in the sample, about four fifths were seen once. V was cut by 6 bases and J by 2 bases, with 29 bases left in between. The CDR3 has 19 amino acids. Germline CDR1 reads SNHLY; CDR2 reads FYNNEI. This rearrangement joins TRBV2 to TRBJ2-7; D ambiguous. The receptor's source is a woman aged 18-29 years in good health and CMV-seropositive. Sequenced input: PBMCs. The CDR3: CASSHPVRQKTVRTYEQYF. The CDR3 DNA follows: TGTGCCAGCAGCCACCCAGTTCGTCAAAAGACCGTCAGGACCTACGAGCAGTACTTC.